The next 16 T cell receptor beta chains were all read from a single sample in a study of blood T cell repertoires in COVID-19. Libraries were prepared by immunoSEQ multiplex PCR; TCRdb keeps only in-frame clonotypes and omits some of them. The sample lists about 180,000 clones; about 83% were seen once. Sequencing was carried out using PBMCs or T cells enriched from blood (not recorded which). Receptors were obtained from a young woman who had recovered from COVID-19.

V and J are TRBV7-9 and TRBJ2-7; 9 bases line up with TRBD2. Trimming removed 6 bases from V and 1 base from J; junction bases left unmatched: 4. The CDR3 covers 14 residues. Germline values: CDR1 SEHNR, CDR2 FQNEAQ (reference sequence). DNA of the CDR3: TGTGCCAGCAGTTCGACTAGCGGTTCCTACGAGCAGTACTTC. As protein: CASSSTSGSYEQYF. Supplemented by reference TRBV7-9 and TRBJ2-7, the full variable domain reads DTGVSQNPRHKITKRGQNVTFRCDPISEHNRLYWYRQTLGQGPEFLTYFQNEAQLEKSRLLSDRFSAERPKGSFSTLEIQRTEQGDSAMYLCASSSTSGSYEQYFGPGTRLTVT.

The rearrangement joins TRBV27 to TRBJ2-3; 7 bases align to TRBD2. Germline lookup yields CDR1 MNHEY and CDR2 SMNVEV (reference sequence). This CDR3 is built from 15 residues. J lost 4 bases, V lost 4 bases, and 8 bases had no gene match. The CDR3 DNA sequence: TGTGCCAGCAGTTGGGGGGGGGATATGGCAGATACGCAGTATTTT. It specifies CASSWGGDMADTQYF.

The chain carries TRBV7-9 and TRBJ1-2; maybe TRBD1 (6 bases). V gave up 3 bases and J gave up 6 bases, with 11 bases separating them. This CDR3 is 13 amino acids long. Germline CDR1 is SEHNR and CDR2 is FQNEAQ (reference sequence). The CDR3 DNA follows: TGTGCCAGCAGCTTGATACAGGGCCATGGCTACACCTTC. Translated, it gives CASSLIQGHGYTF.

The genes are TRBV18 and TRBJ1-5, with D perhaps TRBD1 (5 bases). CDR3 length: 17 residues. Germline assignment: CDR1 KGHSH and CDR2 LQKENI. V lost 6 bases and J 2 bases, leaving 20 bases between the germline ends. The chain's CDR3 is CASSPGTTRVGNQPQHF. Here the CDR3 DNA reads TGTGCCAGCTCCCCGGGGACTACTAGGGTGGGCAATCAGCCCCAGCATTTT.

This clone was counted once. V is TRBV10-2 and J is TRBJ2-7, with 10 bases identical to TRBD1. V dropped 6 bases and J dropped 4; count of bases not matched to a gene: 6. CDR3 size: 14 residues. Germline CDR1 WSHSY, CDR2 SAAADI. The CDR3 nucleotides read TGCGCCAGCAGACCGGGACAGGGGATGTACGAGCAGTACTTC. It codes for CASRPGQGMYEQYF.

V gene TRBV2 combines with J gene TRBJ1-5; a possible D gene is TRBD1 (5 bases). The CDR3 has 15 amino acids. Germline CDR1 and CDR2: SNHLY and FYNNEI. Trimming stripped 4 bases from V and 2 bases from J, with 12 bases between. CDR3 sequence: CASSGDSGGNQPQHF. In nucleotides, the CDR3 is TGTGCCAGCAGTGGGGACTCCGGGGGCAATCAGCCCCAGCATTTT.

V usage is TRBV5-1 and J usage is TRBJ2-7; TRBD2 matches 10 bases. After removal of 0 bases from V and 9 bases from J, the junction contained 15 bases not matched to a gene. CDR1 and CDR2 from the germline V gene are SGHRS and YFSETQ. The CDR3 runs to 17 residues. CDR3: CASSLAASSGRGSVQYF. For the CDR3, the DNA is TGCGCCAGCAGCTTGGCCGCATCTAGCGGGAGAGGCAGCGTGCAGTACTTC.

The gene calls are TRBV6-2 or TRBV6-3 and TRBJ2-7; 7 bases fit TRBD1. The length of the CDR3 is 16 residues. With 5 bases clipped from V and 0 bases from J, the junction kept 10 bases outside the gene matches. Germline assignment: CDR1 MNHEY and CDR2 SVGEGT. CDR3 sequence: CASSKNDRDPSYEQYF. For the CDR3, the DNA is TGTGCCAGCAGTAAAAACGACAGGGACCCCTCCTACGAGCAGTACTTC.

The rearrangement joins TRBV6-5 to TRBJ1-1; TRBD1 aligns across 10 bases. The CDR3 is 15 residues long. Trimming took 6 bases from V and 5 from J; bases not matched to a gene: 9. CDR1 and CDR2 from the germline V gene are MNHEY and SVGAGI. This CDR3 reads CASRPTDRGQTEAFF. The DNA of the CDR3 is TGTGCCAGCAGACCTACCGACAGGGGGCAAACTGAAGCTTTCTTT.

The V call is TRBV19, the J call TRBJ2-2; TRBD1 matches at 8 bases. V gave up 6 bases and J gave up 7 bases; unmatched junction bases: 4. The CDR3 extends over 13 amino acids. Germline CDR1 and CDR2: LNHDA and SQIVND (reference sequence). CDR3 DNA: TGTGCCAGTAGAAAGGACAGGGTCGGGGAGCTGTTTTTT. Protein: CASRKDRVGELFF.

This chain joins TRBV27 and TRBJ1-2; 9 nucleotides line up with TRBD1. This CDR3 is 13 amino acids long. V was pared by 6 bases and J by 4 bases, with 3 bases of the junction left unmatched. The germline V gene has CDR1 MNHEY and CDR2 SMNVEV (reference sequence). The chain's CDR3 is CASRSTGGYGYTF. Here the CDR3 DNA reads TGTGCCAGCAGATCGACAGGGGGCTATGGCTACACCTTC.

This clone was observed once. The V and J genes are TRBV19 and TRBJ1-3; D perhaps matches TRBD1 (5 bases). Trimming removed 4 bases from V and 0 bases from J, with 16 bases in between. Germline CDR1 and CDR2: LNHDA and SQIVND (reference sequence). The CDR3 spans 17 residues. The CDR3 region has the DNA TGTGCCAGTAGTAGCTATCAACAGGTTTACTCTGGAAACACCATATATTTT. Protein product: CASSSYQQVYSGNTIYF.

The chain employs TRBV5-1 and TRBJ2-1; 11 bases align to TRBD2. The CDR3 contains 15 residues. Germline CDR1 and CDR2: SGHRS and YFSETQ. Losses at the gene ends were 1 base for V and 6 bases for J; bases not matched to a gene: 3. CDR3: CASSLIGLAGNEQFF. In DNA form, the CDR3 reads TGCGCCAGCAGCTTGATCGGACTAGCGGGCAATGAGCAGTTCTTC.

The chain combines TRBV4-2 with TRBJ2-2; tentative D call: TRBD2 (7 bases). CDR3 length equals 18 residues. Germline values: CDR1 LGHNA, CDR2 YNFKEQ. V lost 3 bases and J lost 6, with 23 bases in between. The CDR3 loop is CASSQEEGGGPTPGELFF. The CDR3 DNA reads TGTGCCAGCAGCCAGGAAGAAGGCGGGGGCCCGACGCCCGGGGAGCTGTTTTTT.

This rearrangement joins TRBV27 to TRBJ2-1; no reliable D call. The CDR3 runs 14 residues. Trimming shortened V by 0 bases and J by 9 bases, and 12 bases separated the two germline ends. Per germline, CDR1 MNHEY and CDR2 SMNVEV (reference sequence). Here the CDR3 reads CASSLSSPPGEQFF. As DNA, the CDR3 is TGTGCCAGCAGTTTATCCTCGCCGCCGGGTGAGCAGTTCTTC.

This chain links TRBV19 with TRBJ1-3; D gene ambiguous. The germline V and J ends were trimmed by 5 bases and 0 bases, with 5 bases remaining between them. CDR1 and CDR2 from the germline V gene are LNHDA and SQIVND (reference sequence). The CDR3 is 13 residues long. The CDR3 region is CASSSYSGNTIYF. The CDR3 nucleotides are TGTGCCAGTAGTTCGTACTCTGGAAACACCATATATTTT.